This T cell receptor (beta chain) originates from a study of T cell repertoires in cytomegalovirus infection. Study-wide results and caveats: Summed frequency of shared TCR beta families picked out CMV carriers who also had the relevant HLA.

CDR3 length equals 10 residues. From germline, CDR1 is SQVTM and CDR2 ANQGSEA. This clonotype was seen a handful of times. Its antigen is not identified. One end of the junction is discordant with germline, which a read error may explain. One entry per CDR3 protein, called by TCRdb with MiXCR from the reads. The sample has some 940,000 distinct CDR3 sequences, around 30% seen once. This clonotype originated in a human donor in good health (CMV status not recorded). Some clones in this sample may be carry-over from other donors' samples. The chain carries TRBV29-1 and TRBJ2-5; 7 positions agree with TRBD1. The input for sequencing was cultured CD8+ T cells from PBMCs, taken from culture after CMV antigen stimulation. DNA for the CDR3: TGCAGCGTGGATGACAGGGAATCGAACTTC. Protein sequence: CSVDDRESNF.